The T cell receptor (beta chain) under discussion was sequenced for a study of T-cell memory formation after mild COVID-19. TCRdb itself ran the 5' RACE reads through MiXCR, one entry per CDR3 protein. This repertoire shows 150,000 to 200,000 distinct CDR3 sequences, 11% found once; its top ten account for roughly 3.8%. Trimming at V came to 6 bases and at J to 0 bases, leaving 9 bases not matched to a gene. This CDR3 contains 17 residues. Germline CDR1 reads SQVTM; CDR2 reads ANQGSEA. This clonotype was seen repeatedly, ten times or more. The V call is TRBV29-1, the J call TRBJ2-3; 13 bases are a match to TRBD2. The sample consisted of PBMCs or a T cell subset sorted from them (not recorded which). The clonotype comes from a man younger than 35 who had mild COVID-19 (a few samples of this study predate the infection). Cell type and time point are not known. The CDR3 DNA is TGCAGCGTGGGGGGACTAGCGGGGTTCTCTAGCACAGATACGCAGTATTTT. Translating it yields CSVGGLAGFSSTDTQYF.